The present T cell receptor (beta chain) was sequenced within a study of vaccination effects on CD4 cells after COVID-19. In the ViraFEST assay, antigen-specific CD4+ clonotypes were identified by expansion after peptide-pool stimulation. At the end of over 8 days of culture, CD4+ T cells were isolated. Either the BNT162b2 or mRNA-1273 vaccine was given to participants in two doses. In culture with approximately 9.5 IU/ml IL-2 and about 10 ug/ml peptides, PBMC were grown at around 1.8 million per well. Half the medium was replaced with IL-2 medium on days 3 and 7. Concerning this clone itself: What it binds is not known.

The junction had 12 bases not matched to a gene; V was cut back by 3 bases and J by 6 bases. The CDR3 consists of 16 residues. Looked up from germline, CDR1 is SGHDT and CDR2 is YYEEEE. Profiled with immunoSEQ multiplex PCR; TCRdb holds only in-frame clones, not every one. The sample lists 65,000 to 70,000 clones, under 80% occurring once. Overall study results and limits: Convalescent patients were few in the study, and early post-infection timepoints were absent. Clones of infection and vaccine origin contracted markedly late after vaccination.

The rearrangement uses TRBV5-6 and TRBJ1-2; 9 bases map to TRBD1. The source is a human donor who received a COVID-19 vaccine. This specimen was CD4+ T cells from PBMCs cultured with HCoV-OC43 spike peptides, taken after COVID-19 vaccination. Stated subset: HCoV-OC43 spike overlapping peptide pool stimulation. In nucleotides, the CDR3 is TGTGCCAGCAGCTACTTGGAAAGGACAGGGGATGATGGCTACACCTTC. Encoded protein: CASSYLERTGDDGYTF.